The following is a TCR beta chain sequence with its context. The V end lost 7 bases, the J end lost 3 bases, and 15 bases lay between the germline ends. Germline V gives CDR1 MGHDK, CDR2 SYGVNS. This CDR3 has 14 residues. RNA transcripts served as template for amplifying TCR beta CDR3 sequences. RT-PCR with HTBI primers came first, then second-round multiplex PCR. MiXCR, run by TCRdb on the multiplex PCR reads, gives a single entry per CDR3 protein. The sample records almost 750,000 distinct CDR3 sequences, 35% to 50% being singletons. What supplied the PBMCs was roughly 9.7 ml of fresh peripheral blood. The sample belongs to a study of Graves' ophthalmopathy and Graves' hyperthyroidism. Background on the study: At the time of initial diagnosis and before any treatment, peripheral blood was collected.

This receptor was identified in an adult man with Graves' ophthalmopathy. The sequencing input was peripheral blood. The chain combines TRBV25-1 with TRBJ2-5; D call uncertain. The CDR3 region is CASNKFVGEETQYF. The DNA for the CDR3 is TGTGCCAGCAACAAGTTTGTTGGGGAAGAGACCCAGTACTTC.